The rows below give T cell receptor beta chains drawn from one sample of a study of blood T cell repertoires in COVID-19. The assay was immunoSEQ multiplex PCR, and TCRdb's table has in-frame clones only and misses some. Among 95,000 to 150,000 clones listed, about 89% were seen once. The sample was peripheral blood. These receptors originate from a woman between 70 and 85 years old with acute or convalescent COVID-19. The CDR3 runs from the conserved cysteine through the conserved F or W. D genes are given only for firm matches. Some rows have no size entry. The others give once, few or many, or a class for an expanded clone.

v_call,d_call,clone_size,j_call,cdr3_aa,cdr3_nt
TRBV5-1,TRBD1,.,TRBJ1-1,CASSLGGTGGMNTEAFF,TGCGCCAGCAGCTTGGGAGGGACAGGGGGTATGAACACTGAAGCTTTCTTT
TRBV4-1,TRBD2,.,TRBJ2-1,CASSQDGGGTNEQFF,TGCGCCAGCAGCCAAGATGGCGGGGGGACGAATGAGCAGTTCTTC
TRBV12-3/TRBV12-4,.,.,TRBJ1-1,CASSFAGGEEAFF,TGTGCCAGCAGTTTCGCGGGGGGTGAGGAAGCTTTCTTT
TRBV19,TRBD1,.,TRBJ1-5,CASTLDRGAGQPQHF,TGTGCCAGTACTCTCGACAGGGGGGCGGGTCAGCCCCAGCATTTT
TRBV4-2,.,.,TRBJ2-2,CASSQADRSTGELFF,TGTGCCAGCAGCCAAGCCGACAGGAGCACCGGGGAGCTGTTTTTT
TRBV6-5,TRBD1,.,TRBJ1-1,CASSYRRGPLGTEAFF,TGTGCCAGCAGTTACCGCAGGGGGCCCCTTGGCACTGAAGCTTTCTTT
TRBV12-5,.,few,TRBJ1-1,CASGLPSRLVF,TGTGCTAGTGGACTACCATCAAGGTTGGTCTTT
TRBV5-6,.,.,TRBJ1-2,CASSLGRKYGYTF,TGTGCCAGCAGCTTGGGCAGAAAGTATGGCTACACCTTC
TRBV27,.,.,TRBJ1-2,CASTLRGGEYYGYTF,TGTGCCAGCACCCTAAGGGGGGGGGAATACTATGGCTACACCTTC
TRBV6-5,.,.,TRBJ2-3,CASSHDSYTDTQYF,TGTGCCAGCAGTCACGACTCGTACACAGATACGCAGTATTTT
TRBV2,.,.,TRBJ1-6,CASRITREGPLHF,TGTGCCAGCAGGATTACGAGGGAAGGACCCCTCCACTTT
TRBV9,TRBD2,once,TRBJ2-1,CASSVRSGANEQFF,TGTGCCAGCAGCGTTCGTAGCGGGGCTAATGAGCAGTTCTTC
TRBV28,.,.,TRBJ1-4,CASMQLFGGDNEKLFF,TGTGCCAGCATGCAATTATTCGGCGGTGATAATGAAAAACTGTTTTTT
TRBV18,TRBD1,.,TRBJ1-5,CASSAAGTGLQPQHF,TGTGCCAGCTCAGCCGCCGGGACAGGGCTTCAGCCCCAGCATTTT
TRBV12-3/TRBV12-4,.,few,TRBJ1-2,CASSLSTGDGYTF,TGTGCCAGCAGTTTGTCGACGGGGGATGGCTACACCTTC
TRBV4-1,.,.,TRBJ1-1,CASSHHRDSNTEAFF,TGCGCCAGCAGCCATCACAGGGATTCGAACACTGAAGCTTTCTTT
TRBV11-2,.,.,TRBJ2-7,CASSLGERGYEQYF,TGTGCCAGCAGCTTAGGGGAACGGGGCTACGAGCAGTACTTC
TRBV5-1,TRBD1,once,TRBJ1-2,CASSLGLSGGRGYTF,TGCGCCAGCAGCTTGGGGTTGTCAGGGGGCCGGGGCTACACCTTC
TRBV19,.,few,TRBJ1-4,CASSGTTNEKLFF,TGTGCCAGTTCCGGGACTACTAATGAAAAACTGTTTTTT
TRBV5-1,TRBD1,.,TRBJ1-6,CASSSGQVYGSPLHF,TGCGCCAGCAGCTCCGGACAGGTCTATGGTTCACCCCTCCACTTT
TRBV21-1,.,once,TRBJ2-1,CASSIRGQGWTSDFDEQFF,TGTGCCAGCAGCATAAGGGGACAGGGTTGGACTAGCGACTTCGATGAGCAGTTCTTC
TRBV27,TRBD1,.,TRBJ2-3,CASSFKGARTDTQYF,TGTGCCAGCAGTTTTAAGGGGGCCCGAACAGATACGCAGTATTTT
TRBV6-5,TRBD1,.,TRBJ1-3,CASSSTGEGNTIYF,TGTGCCAGCAGTTCGACAGGGGAAGGAAACACCATATATTTT
TRBV6-5,TRBD1,.,TRBJ2-7,CASNDRGLSYEQYF,TGTGCCAGCAACGACAGGGGACTGTCCTACGAGCAGTACTTC
TRBV5-1,TRBD1,.,TRBJ1-2,CASSQDRVYGYTF,TGCGCCAGCAGCCAGGACAGGGTCTATGGCTACACCTTC
TRBV4-1,TRBD1,.,TRBJ2-7,CASSQGGGTGRFEQYF,TGCGCCAGCAGCCAAGGAGGTGGGACAGGGAGGTTCGAGCAGTACTTC
TRBV28,TRBD2,.,TRBJ2-6,CASIGSGGTSGANVLTF,TGTGCCAGCATAGGGAGCGGGGGGACCTCTGGGGCCAACGTCCTGACTTTC
TRBV2,.,.,TRBJ1-3,CASTRGRHSGNTIYF,TGTGCCAGCACCCGTGGGCGCCACTCTGGAAACACCATATATTTT
TRBV5-4,.,.,TRBJ2-3,CASSLVPSSDTQYF,TGTGCCAGCAGCCTGGTCCCATCGAGCGATACGCAGTATTTT
TRBV19,TRBD1,.,TRBJ2-7,CASSIAGSGGYEQYF,TGTGCCAGTAGTATAGCCGGGTCAGGGGGCTACGAGCAGTACTTC
TRBV3-1/TRBV3-2,.,.,TRBJ1-4,CASSLSTGGGEKLFF,TGTGCCAGCAGCCTCAGTACCGGGGGAGGTGAAAAACTGTTTTTT
TRBV28,TRBD1,.,TRBJ1-6,CASRPGTGYSPLHF,TGTGCCAGCAGGCCCGGGACAGGGTATTCACCCCTCCACTTT
TRBV2,.,.,TRBJ1-5,CASNPGGGNQPQHF,TGTGCCAGCAATCCCGGGGGGGGCAATCAGCCCCAGCATTTT
TRBV7-3,TRBD2,.,TRBJ2-2,CASSLTSGGTGELFF,TGTGCCAGCAGCTTGACTAGCGGGGGAACCGGGGAGCTGTTTTTT
TRBV5-4,.,.,TRBJ1-1,CASSKGLDAEAFF,TGTGCCAGCAGCAAAGGACTGGATGCTGAAGCTTTCTTT
TRBV6-1,.,once,TRBJ2-7,CASSEFVPYEQYF,TGTGCCAGCAGTGAATTCGTTCCCTACGAGCAGTACTTC
TRBV19,.,few,TRBJ2-3,CASSIGPVTDTQYF,TGTGCCAGTAGTATTGGTCCGGTCACAGATACGCAGTATTTT
TRBV3-1/TRBV3-2,.,few,TRBJ2-7,CASSQAYEQYF,TGTGCCAGCAGCCAAGCTTACGAGCAGTACTTC
TRBV6-5,TRBD1,.,TRBJ1-5,CAGRDRGDQPQHF,TGTGCCGGTCGGGACAGGGGAGATCAGCCCCAGCATTTT
TRBV5-6,.,.,TRBJ2-1,CASSLVGGSSYNEQFF,TGTGCCAGCAGCTTGGTGGGGGGAAGCTCCTACAATGAGCAGTTCTTC
TRBV6-1,.,.,TRBJ1-6,CASSELDRGNSPLHF,TGTGCCAGCAGTGAATTGGATAGGGGAAATTCACCCCTCCACTTT
TRBV5-1,TRBD1,few,TRBJ1-5,CASSLETGGGQPQHF,TGCGCCAGCAGCTTGGAGACAGGGGGCGGTCAGCCCCAGCATTTT
TRBV5-1,TRBD2,.,TRBJ2-7,CASSSSSGSSYEQYF,TGCGCCAGCAGCTCATCTAGCGGGAGCTCCTACGAGCAGTACTTC
TRBV5-1,.,.,TRBJ1-2,CASSTGMTDYGYTF,TGCGCCAGCAGCACCGGAATGACAGATTATGGCTACACCTTC
TRBV6-5,.,.,TRBJ1-1,CASTRFSGAGTEAFF,TGTGCCAGCACGAGGTTTAGTGGGGCCGGCACTGAAGCTTTCTTT
TRBV20-1,.,.,TRBJ1-2,CSAGTGSGYTF,TGCAGTGCTGGAACAGGGAGCGGCTACACCTTC
TRBV13,TRBD2,.,TRBJ2-1,CASSPQERGFSEQFF,TGTGCCAGCAGCCCGCAGGAGCGGGGCTTTTCTGAGCAGTTCTTC
TRBV28,.,few,TRBJ1-2,CASSLHRVGYGYTF,TGTGCCAGCAGTTTACACAGGGTCGGCTATGGCTACACCTTC
TRBV7-9,TRBD1,.,TRBJ1-2,CASSSTGTGPNRGYTF,TGTGCCAGCAGTTCGACCGGGACAGGGCCTAACCGTGGCTACACCTTC
TRBV11-3,.,.,TRBJ2-5,CASSSRTGLGETQYF,TGTGCCAGCAGCTCAAGAACAGGGCTGGGGGAGACCCAGTACTTC
TRBV11-3,.,.,TRBJ2-2,CASSLDTEERTAAGELFF,TGTGCCAGCAGCTTAGATACGGAGGAAAGGACAGCTGCCGGGGAGCTGTTTTTT
TRBV28,.,.,TRBJ1-5,CASSPQGSNQPQHF,TGTGCCAGCAGTCCTCAGGGAAGCAATCAGCCCCAGCATTTT
TRBV10-3,TRBD2,.,TRBJ2-2,CAIRTSGGTGELFF,TGTGCCATCAGGACTAGCGGGGGCACCGGGGAGCTGTTTTTT
TRBV11-3,.,.,TRBJ2-7,CASSSRIKSSGYEQYF,TGTGCCAGCAGCTCCCGAATCAAATCGTCGGGCTACGAGCAGTACTTC